The rows below give T cell receptor beta chains drawn from one sample of a study of CD8 T cells in ankylosing spondylitis. TCRdb reanalysed the 5' RACE reads using MiXCR and keeps one entry per CDR3 protein. Found here are just over 300,000 distinct CDR3 sequences, less than 25% of them singletons; the top ten hold 3.5%. Specimen: blood, either unsorted or a sorted T cell fraction (not recorded which). Receptors originate from a female donor with ankylosing spondylitis or in good health (not recorded which). Each CDR3 is given with its conserved first and last residue. The order of the fields is clone size, J gene, CDR3 length, D gene, V gene, CDR3 DNA, CDR3 protein. A D gene is named only where the DNA matches it firmly. Size tells how often a clone was seen (once, few, many) or the class of an expanded clone, and some rows leave it out.

>.|TRBJ2-1|13|TRBD2|TRBV10-3
TGTGCCATCGGGGGGGTCGTGCAGCTTGAGCAGTTCTTC
CAIGGVVQLEQFF
>many|TRBJ2-7|15|.|TRBV7-6
TGTGCCAGCAGCACAGGGGCGGGAGCCACCTACGAGCAGTACTTC
CASSTGAGATYEQYF
>.|TRBJ2-1|16|.|TRBV19
TGTGCCAGTAGCGCCTCGGGGCCCTTCTCCTACAATGAGCAGTTCTTC
CASSASGPFSYNEQFF
>few|TRBJ2-2|15|.|TRBV15
TGTGCCACCAGCCTTGTTGCGGGGAGCACCGGGGAGCTGTTTTTT
CATSLVAGSTGELFF
>few|TRBJ2-1|16|TRBD2|TRBV29-1
TGCAGCGTTGACAGGTCGTATGGGAGCGGGAGGGATGAGCAGTTCTTC
CSVDRSYGSGRDEQFF
>few|TRBJ2-7|14|TRBD2|TRBV6-2/TRBV6-3
TGTGCCAGCAGTTACACTAGCGGGAGCTACGAGCAGTACTTC
CASSYTSGSYEQYF
>.|TRBJ2-6|16|.|TRBV5-1
TGCGCCAGCAGCTTGGGGAGGAGGACTGGGGCCAACGTCCTGACTTTC
CASSLGRRTGANVLTF
>.|TRBJ2-3|14|.|TRBV20-1
TGCAGTGCCCAAGGACGCCCTAGCACAGATACGCAGTATTTT
CSAQGRPSTDTQYF
>few|TRBJ2-6|17|.|TRBV18
TGTGCCAGCTCACCCGGAATGGGATTGTCTGGGGCCAACGTCCTGACTTTC
CASSPGMGLSGANVLTF
>few|TRBJ1-1|14|TRBD1|TRBV20-1
TGCAGTGCTAGAGTAGAGGGGGCGTCCTCTGAAGCTTTCTTT
CSARVEGASSEAFF
>few|TRBJ1-2|14|TRBD1|TRBV27
TGTGCCAGCAGACCGGACAGGCTCCCATCTGGCTACACCTTC
CASRPDRLPSGYTF